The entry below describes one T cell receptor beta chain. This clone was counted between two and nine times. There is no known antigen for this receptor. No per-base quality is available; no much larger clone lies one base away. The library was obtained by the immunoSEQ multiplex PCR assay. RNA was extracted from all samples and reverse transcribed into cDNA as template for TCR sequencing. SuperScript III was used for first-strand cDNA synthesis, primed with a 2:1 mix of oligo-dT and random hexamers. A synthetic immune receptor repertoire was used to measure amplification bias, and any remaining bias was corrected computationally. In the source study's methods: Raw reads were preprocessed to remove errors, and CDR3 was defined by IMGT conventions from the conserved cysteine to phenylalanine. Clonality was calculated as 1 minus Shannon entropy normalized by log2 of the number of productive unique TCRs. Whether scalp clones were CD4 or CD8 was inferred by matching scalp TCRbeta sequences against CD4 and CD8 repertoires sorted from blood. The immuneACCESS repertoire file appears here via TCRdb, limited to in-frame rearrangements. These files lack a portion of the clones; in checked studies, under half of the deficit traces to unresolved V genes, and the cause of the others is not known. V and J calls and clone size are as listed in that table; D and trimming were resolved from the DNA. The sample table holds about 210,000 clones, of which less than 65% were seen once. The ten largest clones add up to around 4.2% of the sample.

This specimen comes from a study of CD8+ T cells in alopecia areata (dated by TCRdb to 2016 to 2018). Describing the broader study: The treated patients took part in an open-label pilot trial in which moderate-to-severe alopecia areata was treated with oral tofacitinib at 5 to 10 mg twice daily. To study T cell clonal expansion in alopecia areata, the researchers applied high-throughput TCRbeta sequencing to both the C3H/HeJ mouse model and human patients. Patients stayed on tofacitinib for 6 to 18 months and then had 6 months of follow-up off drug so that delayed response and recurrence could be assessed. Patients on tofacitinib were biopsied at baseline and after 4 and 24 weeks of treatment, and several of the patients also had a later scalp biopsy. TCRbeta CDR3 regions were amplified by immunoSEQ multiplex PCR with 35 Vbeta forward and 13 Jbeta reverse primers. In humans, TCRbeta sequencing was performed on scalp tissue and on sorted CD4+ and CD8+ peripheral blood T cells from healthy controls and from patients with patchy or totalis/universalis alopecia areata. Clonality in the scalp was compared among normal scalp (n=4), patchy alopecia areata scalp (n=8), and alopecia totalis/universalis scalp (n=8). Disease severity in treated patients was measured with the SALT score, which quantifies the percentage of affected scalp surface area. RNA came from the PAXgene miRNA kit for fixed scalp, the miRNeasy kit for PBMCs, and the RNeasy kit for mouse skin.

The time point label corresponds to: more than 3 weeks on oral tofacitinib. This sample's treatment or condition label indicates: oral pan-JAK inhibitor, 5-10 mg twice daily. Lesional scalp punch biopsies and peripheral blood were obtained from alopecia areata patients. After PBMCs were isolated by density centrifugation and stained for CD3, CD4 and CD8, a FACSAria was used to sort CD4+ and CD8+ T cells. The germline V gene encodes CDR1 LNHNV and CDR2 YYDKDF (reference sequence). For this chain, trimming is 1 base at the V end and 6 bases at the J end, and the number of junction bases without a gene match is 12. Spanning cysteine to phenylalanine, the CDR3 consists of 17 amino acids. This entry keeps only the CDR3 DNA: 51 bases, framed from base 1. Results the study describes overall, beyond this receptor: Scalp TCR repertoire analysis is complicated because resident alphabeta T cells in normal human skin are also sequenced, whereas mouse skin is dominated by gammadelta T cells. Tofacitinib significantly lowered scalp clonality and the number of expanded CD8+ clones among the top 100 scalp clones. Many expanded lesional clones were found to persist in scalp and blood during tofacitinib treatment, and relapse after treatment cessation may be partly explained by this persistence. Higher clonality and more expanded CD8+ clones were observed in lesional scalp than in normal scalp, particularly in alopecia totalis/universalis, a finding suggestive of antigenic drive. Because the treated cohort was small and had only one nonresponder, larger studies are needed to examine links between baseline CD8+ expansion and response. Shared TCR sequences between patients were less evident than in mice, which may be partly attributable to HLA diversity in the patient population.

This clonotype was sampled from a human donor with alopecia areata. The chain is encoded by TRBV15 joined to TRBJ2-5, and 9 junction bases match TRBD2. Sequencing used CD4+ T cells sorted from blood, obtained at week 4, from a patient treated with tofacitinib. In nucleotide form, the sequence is TGTGCCACCAGCAGAGGGGGTAGCGGGGGCCTCTCGAAGACCCAGTACTTC. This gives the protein CATSRGGSGGLSKTQYF.